This is a list of T cell receptor beta chains from one sample in a study of blood T cell repertoires in COVID-19. Here immunoSEQ multiplex PCR was the method, and the copy in TCRdb shows in-frame clones only, minus some. This repertoire shows 200,000 to 250,000 clones, approximately 90% found once; its top ten account for about 4.8%. The sample taken for sequencing was peripheral blood. The source of these receptors is a woman between 40 and 50 years old with acute or convalescent COVID-19. The CDR3 runs from the conserved cysteine through the conserved F or W. Fields, in order: V gene, clone size, D gene, J gene, CDR3 DNA, CDR3 protein. A D gene is named only where the DNA matches it firmly. Some rows mark clone size as missing; the rest say once, few, many or name a class of expanded clone.

V: TRBV7-3
size: few
D: NA
J: TRBJ1-2
DNA: TGTGCCTCTTCCCCGTCGGCTAACTATGGCTACACCTTC
CDR3: CASSPSANYGYTF

V: TRBV5-1
size: NA
D: NA
J: TRBJ1-1
DNA: TGCGCCAGCAGCTTGGTACTGTCAACTGAAGCTTTCTTT
CDR3: CASSLVLSTEAFF

V: TRBV6-5
size: NA
D: TRBD1
J: TRBJ1-2
DNA: TGTGCCAGCAGAGCCTTAGGACAGGGTCTTGGCTACACCTTC
CDR3: CASRALGQGLGYTF

V: TRBV18
size: NA
D: TRBD1
J: TRBJ2-5
DNA: TGTGCCAGCTCACCGTTGACAGGGCGGGAAGAGACCCAGTACTTC
CDR3: CASSPLTGREETQYF

V: TRBV18
size: NA
D: TRBD1
J: TRBJ1-1
DNA: TGTGCCAGCTCAAACGGACAGGGGGCGAATTCTACTGAAGCTTTCTTT
CDR3: CASSNGQGANSTEAFF

V: TRBV19
size: NA
D: TRBD1
J: TRBJ2-2
DNA: TGTGCCAGTAGTATCCAAACAGGGGGCTCTTCCGGGGAGCTGTTTTTT
CDR3: CASSIQTGGSSGELFF

V: TRBV11-3
size: NA
D: TRBD1
J: TRBJ2-3
DNA: TGTGCCAGCAGCCCGCCGGGACAGGGCCTGGATACGCAGTATTTT
CDR3: CASSPPGQGLDTQYF

V: TRBV12-5
size: once
D: TRBD1
J: TRBJ1-5
DNA: TGTGCTAGTGGGACAGGGAATAGCAATCAGCCCCAGCATTTT
CDR3: CASGTGNSNQPQHF

V: TRBV29-1
size: NA
D: TRBD1
J: TRBJ1-1
DNA: TGCAGCGTTGAGAGACAGGGGCCCTCTGAAGCTTTCTTT
CDR3: CSVERQGPSEAFF

V: TRBV4-1
size: NA
D: NA
J: TRBJ1-2
DNA: TGCGCCAGCAGCCCGGGGGACGGCTACGGGCCGGGGAACACCTTC
CDR3: CASSPGDGYGPGNTF

V: TRBV18
size: NA
D: NA
J: TRBJ1-2
DNA: TGTGCCAGCTCACCCTCAGCGTCGTTATTGTGGGGCTACACCTTC
CDR3: CASSPSASLLWGYTF

V: TRBV6-6
size: few
D: NA
J: TRBJ1-2
DNA: TGTGCCAGCAGCCGTTACGGGGGTGGCTACACCTTC
CDR3: CASSRYGGGYTF

V: TRBV25-1
size: NA
D: NA
J: TRBJ1-4
DNA: TGTGCCAGCAGTAATACAGGCGGTGGTGAAAAACTGTTTTTT
CDR3: CASSNTGGGEKLFF